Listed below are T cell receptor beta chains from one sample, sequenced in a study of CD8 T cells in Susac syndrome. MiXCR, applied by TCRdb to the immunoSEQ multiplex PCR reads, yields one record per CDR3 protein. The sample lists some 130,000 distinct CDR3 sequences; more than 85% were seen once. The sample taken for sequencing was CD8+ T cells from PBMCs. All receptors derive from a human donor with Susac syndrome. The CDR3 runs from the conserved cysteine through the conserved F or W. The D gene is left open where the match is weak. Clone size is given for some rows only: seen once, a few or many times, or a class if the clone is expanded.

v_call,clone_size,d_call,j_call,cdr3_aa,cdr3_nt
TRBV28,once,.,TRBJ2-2,CASGPFRFVHDRKTGELFF,TGTGCCAGCGGACCCTTTCGGTTCGTCCATGACCGGAAGACCGGGGAGCTGTTTTTT
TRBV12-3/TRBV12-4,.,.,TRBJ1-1,CASSLGPPGQVNTEAFF,TGTGCCAGCAGCCTTGGACCGCCGGGACAAGTGAACACTGAAGCTTTCTTT
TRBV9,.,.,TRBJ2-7,CASSVGSKRAEQYF,TGTGCCAGCAGCGTAGGGTCGAAGCGAGCCGAGCAGTACTTC
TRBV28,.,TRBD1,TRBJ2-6,CASSFQGALEVGANVLTF,TGTGCCAGCAGTTTCCAGGGGGCGCTGGAGGTTGGGGCCAACGTCCTGACTTTC
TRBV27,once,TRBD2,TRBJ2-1,CASSLLASGRAGHEQFF,TGTGCCAGCAGTTTATTGGCTAGCGGGAGGGCCGGGCATGAGCAGTTCTTC
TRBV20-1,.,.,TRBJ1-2,CSARVKENYGYTF,TGCAGTGCTAGAGTTAAGGAGAACTATGGCTACACCTTC
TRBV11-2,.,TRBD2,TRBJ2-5,CASSTLAGGWKTQYF,TGTGCCAGCAGCACTTTAGCGGGAGGGTGGAAGACCCAGTACTTC
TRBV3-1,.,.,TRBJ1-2,CASSQDVWEGRDNGYTF,TGTGCCAGCAGCCAAGACGTCTGGGAGGGCAGGGACAATGGCTACACCTTC
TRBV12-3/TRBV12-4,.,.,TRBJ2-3,CASSQWAPQYF,TGTGCCAGCAGCCAGTGGGCCCCGCAGTATTTT
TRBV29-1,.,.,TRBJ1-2,CSVGGAANYGYTF,TGCAGCGTTGGGGGGGCAGCTAACTATGGCTACACCTTC
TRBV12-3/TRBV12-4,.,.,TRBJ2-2,CASSENLGTGELFF,TGTGCCAGCAGTGAGAACTTGGGCACCGGGGAGCTGTTTTTT
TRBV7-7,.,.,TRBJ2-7,CASSLCGRGTSYEQYF,TGTGCTAGCAGCTTATGCGGTCGGGGAACCTCCTACGAGCAGTACTTC
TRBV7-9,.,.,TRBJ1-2,CASSLGDISFSNYGYTF,TGTGCCAGCAGCTTAGGTGACATCTCCTTCTCTAACTATGGCTACACCTTC
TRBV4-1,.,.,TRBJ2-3,CASSGGRGSTDTQYF,TGCGCCAGCAGCGGGGGGCGGGGGAGCACAGATACGCAGTATTTT
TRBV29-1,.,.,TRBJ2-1,CSMGDETIYEQFF,TGCAGCATGGGGGATGAGACAATTTATGAGCAGTTCTTC
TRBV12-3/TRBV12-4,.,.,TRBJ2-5,CASIKDTQETQYF,TGTGCCAGCATTAAGGACACACAAGAGACCCAGTACTTC
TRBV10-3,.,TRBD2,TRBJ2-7,CAISESRLAGGPPYEQYF,TGTGCCATCAGTGAGTCTCGCCTAGCGGGAGGCCCACCTTACGAGCAGTACTTC
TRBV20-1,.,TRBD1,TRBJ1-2,CSAGTGPF,TGCAGTGCGGGGACAGGGCCCTTC
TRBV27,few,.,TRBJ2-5,CASSLSGGETQYF,TGTGCCAGCAGTTTATCCGGGGGAGAGACCCAGTACTTC
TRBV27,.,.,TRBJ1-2,CASSLIPRTWDGYTF,TGTGCCAGCAGTTTGATACCCCGGACTTGGGATGGCTACACCTTC
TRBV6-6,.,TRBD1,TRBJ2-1,CASSYLAVGTGDEQFF,TGTGCCAGCAGTTACCTCGCTGTCGGGACAGGGGATGAGCAGTTCTTC
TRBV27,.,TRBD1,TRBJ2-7,CASRPNRGYEQYF,TGTGCCAGCAGGCCTAACAGGGGGTACGAGCAGTACTTC